The 10 T cell receptor beta chains given below trace back to one sample, sequenced in a study of blood T cell repertoires in COVID-19 (dated by TCRdb to 2020 to 2021). Library preparation used the immunoSEQ multiplex PCR assay. TCRdb took over this immuneACCESS table, retaining in-frame rearrangements with V and J assigned. Such tables are incomplete; in checked studies, under half of the missing clones stem from an unresolved V gene, and the remainder is unexplained. The sample yields about 59,000 clones; over 70% were counted once. Of the sample, less than 20% is held by the ten largest clones. Sequencing was performed on peripheral blood. The receptors originated from a woman aged 45-59 years with active or convalescent COVID-19.

This clone came up a few times. In DNA, the CDR3 is TGTGCCAGCAGCTTAGCCGGGAACACTGAAGCTTTCTTT. Translation gives CASSLAGNTEAFF. The chain carries TRBV7-6 and TRBJ1-1; no definite D call. The V gene's germline CDR1 is SGHVS and CDR2 FNYEAQ. The CDR3 is 13 residues long. With 0 bases removed from V and 1 base from J, the gap between germline ends came to 3 bases.

In nucleotides, the CDR3 is TGTGCCAGTAGTTTCTCGACCGACAAGGAGAACACTGAAGCTTTCTTT. It is translated as CASSFSTDKENTEAFF. The genes are TRBV19 and TRBJ1-1; D uncertain. CDR3 length equals 16 residues. The V end was cut by 5 bases, the J end by 1 base, with 17 bases between. CDR1 is LNHDA, CDR2 SQIVND, per germline (reference sequence).

V is TRBV9 and J is TRBJ2-3, with D hard to call. The germline V gene encodes CDR1 SGDLS and CDR2 YYNGEE. This CDR3 has 14 residues. Trimming took 0 bases from V and 7 from J, leaving 12 bases between them. The CDR3 sequence: CASSVGGQFYTQYF. DNA of the CDR3: TGTGCCAGCAGCGTAGGAGGTCAGTTTTATACGCAGTATTTT. Complete variable domain (other parts from reference TRBV9 and TRBJ2-3): DSGVTQTPKHLITATGQRVTLRCSPRSGDLSVYWYQQSLDQGLQFLIQYYNGEERAKGNILERFSAQQFPDLHSELNLSSLELGDSALYFCASSVGGQFYTQYFGPGTRLTVL.

V and J are TRBV9 and TRBJ2-7; tentatively, D is TRBD2 (6 bases). V lost 2 bases and J 5 bases, leaving 14 bases between the germline ends. CDR3 size: 14 residues. CDR1 is SGDLS, CDR2 YYNGEE, per germline. The CDR3 coding sequence is TGTGCCAGCAGCGTTTTCGGGAGTGGCGACGAGCAGTACTTC. It yields the protein CASSVFGSGDEQYF.

The V gene is TRBV7-9, the J gene TRBJ2-3; 8 positions agree with TRBD1. V trimming: 4 bases; J trimming: 4 bases; junction bases outside the gene matches: 10. Germline CDR1 and CDR2: SEHNR and FQNEAQ (reference sequence). This CDR3 has 16 amino acids. CDR3 DNA sequence: TGTGCCAGCAGCTCCCACCGGGACAGGTCGGCAGATACGCAGTATTTT. Amino acid sequence: CASSSHRDRSADTQYF.

The chain employs TRBV18 and TRBJ2-5, with D perhaps TRBD1 (6 bases). Germline V gene sequence: CDR1 KGHSH, CDR2 LQKENI. This CDR3 spans 14 amino acids. The V gene lost 8 bases and the J gene lost 4 bases, with 17 bases spanning the gap. This CDR3 reads CASTPPTGTETQYF. The CDR3 DNA follows: TGTGCCAGCACGCCGCCGACAGGCACAGAGACCCAGTACTTC.

This sequence joins TRBV2 and TRBJ1-2, with 7 nucleotides matching TRBD1. The V and J ends lost 5 bases and 8 bases, in that order; junction bases with no gene match: 11. The length of the CDR3 is 14 residues. Germline CDR1 and CDR2: SNHLY and FYNNEI. The CDR3 reads CASSLRPQGEGYTF. The CDR3 nucleotides read TGTGCCAGCAGTCTTCGACCTCAGGGGGAAGGCTACACCTTC.

The chain carries TRBV30 and TRBJ2-3; D may correspond to TRBD1 or TRBD2 (5 bases each). Germline CDR1 is GTSNPN and CDR2 is SVGIG (reference sequence). This CDR3 is built from 13 residues. Trimming shortened V by 5 bases and J by 1 base, and 10 bases separated the two germline ends. The CDR3: CAWGGAGTDTQYF. In DNA, the CDR3 is TGTGCCTGGGGGGGAGCGGGCACAGATACGCAGTATTTT.

V gene TRBV4-1 combines with J gene TRBJ2-1, with a weak D call TRBD2 (6 bases). CDR1 and CDR2 from the germline V gene are MGHRA and YSYEKL. V lost 4 bases to trimming and J lost 8 bases, with 18 bases between them. The CDR3 is 15 amino acids. CDR3 loop: CASSRSSAPGDEQFF. DNA for the CDR3: TGCGCCAGCAGCCGATCCTCAGCGCCGGGGGATGAGCAGTTCTTC.

The chain recombines TRBV19 with TRBJ1-2, with 10 bases matching TRBD1. V was clipped by 3 bases and J by 9 bases; unmatched bases: 4. The CDR3 consists of 13 residues. Per the germline V gene, CDR1 is LNHDA and CDR2 is SQIVND (reference sequence). As DNA, the CDR3 is TGTGCCAGTAGTATTGGGGACAGGGGAAGCTACACCTTC. Translated: CASSIGDRGSYTF.